The clone carrying this TCR beta chain was counted between two and nine times. What it binds is not known. TCRdb re-derived calls from the reads in MiXCR, one entry per CDR3 protein. The sample carries a few hundred thousand distinct CDR3 sequences, approximately 40% recorded once. The record originates from a study of T cell repertoires in cytomegalovirus infection. Looking at the study overall: Use of recently identified HLA-C-restricted and well-studied HLA-B-restricted CMV epitopes was part of the study. Public TCR beta signatures indicated both CMV infection and matching HLA type.

CDR3 length: 16 residues. V was clipped by 4 bases and J by 7 bases; unmatched bases: 10. The germline V gene encodes CDR1 SGHTA and CDR2 FQGNSA. Study findings and constraints: The study found HLA-C-restricted CMV-specific TCR beta clonotypes dominating the ex vivo response. Summed frequency of public TCR beta families distinguished CMV carriers with the relevant HLA.

The clonotype comes from a human donor in good health (CMV status not recorded). Some clones in this sample may be carry-over from other donors' samples. The V call is TRBV7-2, the J call TRBJ2-5; 12 bases match TRBD1. This sample comprised cultured PBMCs, obtained from culture after CMV antigen stimulation. CDR3 in amino acids: CASSSPVGDRGRTQYF. The CDR3 DNA follows: TGTGCCAGCAGCTCACCGGTGGGGGACAGGGGGCGGACCCAGTACTTC.